This T cell receptor (beta chain) stems from a study of Graves' ophthalmopathy and Graves' hyperthyroidism. Study results and caveats: Ophthalmopathy progression predictions by the model showed about 79% specificity and 70.59% sensitivity.

For repertoire sequencing, the TCR beta CDR3 regions were amplified from RNA transcripts. HTBI primers served in a first-round RT-PCR, which a second-round multiplex PCR followed. TCRdb fed the multiplex PCR reads into MiXCR, producing one record per CDR3 protein. The data hold over a million distinct CDR3 sequences, with about two fifths observed a single time. This clonotype appeared many times. Antigen: not known. This CDR3 spans 15 amino acids. CDR1 and CDR2 from the germline V gene are MNHEY and SVGAGI. V was clipped by 6 bases and J by 1 base, with 13 bases between them. Patients in the hyperthyroidism group, adults aged 18 to 65, were newly diagnosed, under 2 months' duration. The diagnostic workup employed clinical symptoms, serum thyroxine, TRAb, thyroid ultrasound and orbital computed tomography.

The chain links TRBV6-5 to TRBJ1-5, with a tentative D call TRBD1 (6 bases). The TCR originated in an adult man with Graves' hyperthyroidism. Sequenced: peripheral blood or thyroid tissue (not recorded which). The CDR3 spells CASSLGTPSNQPQHF. CDR3 sequence (DNA): TGTGCCAGCAGCCTAGGGACACCGAGCAATCAGCCCCAGCATTTT.